Sequencing of this T cell receptor (beta chain) was carried out in a study of T cell responses to AZD1222 COVID-19 vaccine. Study-wide points: Donors skewed white British and female; clonal diversity was possibly underestimated. Regions left unmutated in variants are reportedly the target of nearly half of spike-specific TCRs.

CDR3 length: 15 amino acids. Germline V CDR1 and CDR2: LGHDT, YNNKEL (reference sequence). The J segment lost 9 bases and the V segment lost 1 base, leaving 6 bases of the junction unmatched. Sequenced by immunoSEQ multiplex PCR; TCRdb stores in-frame clones only, minus some. The sample lists approximately 79,000 clones, 80% to 90% seen once, with approximately 1.3% in the top ten. Second-dose recipients at about 4 or about 12 weeks were treated as one pooled group. As to this clone: Its matching antigen is unknown.

V gene TRBV3-1 (or the pseudogene TRBV3-2) combines with J gene TRBJ2-1; 10 bases are shared with TRBD2. The source material was peripheral blood, sampled 28 days after the second AZD1222 dose. The TCR originated in an adult who received the AZD1222 COVID-19 vaccine. Here the CDR3 reads CASSQVSGRVGEQFF. CDR3 bases: TGTGCCAGCAGCCAAGTGAGCGGGAGGGTTGGTGAGCAGTTCTTC.